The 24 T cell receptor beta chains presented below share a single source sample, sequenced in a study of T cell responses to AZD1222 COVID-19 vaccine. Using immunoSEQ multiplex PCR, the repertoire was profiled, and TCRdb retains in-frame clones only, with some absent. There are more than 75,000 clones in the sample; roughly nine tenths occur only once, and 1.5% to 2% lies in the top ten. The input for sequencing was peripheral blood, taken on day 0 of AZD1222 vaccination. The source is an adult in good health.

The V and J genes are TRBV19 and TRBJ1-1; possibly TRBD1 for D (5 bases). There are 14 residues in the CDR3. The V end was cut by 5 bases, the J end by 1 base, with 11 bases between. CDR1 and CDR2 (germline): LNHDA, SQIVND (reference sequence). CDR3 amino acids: CASSRGQENTEAFF. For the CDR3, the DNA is TGTGCCAGTAGTCGCGGACAAGAGAACACTGAAGCTTTCTTT.

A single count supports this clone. The CDR3 here is CASSQTGLIKETQYF. The CDR3 coding sequence is TGCGCCAGCAGCCAGACAGGGTTAATTAAAGAGACCCAGTACTTC. V is TRBV4-1 and J is TRBJ2-5, with 7 positions matching TRBD1. CDR3 length equals 15 residues. CDR1 is MGHRA, CDR2 YSYEKL, per germline. Germline trimming cut 3 bases from V and 3 bases from J; bases unmatched to any gene: 7.

This CDR3 is CASSIRHNTEAFF. The CDR3 nucleotides read TGTGCCAGTAGTATACGCCACAACACTGAAGCTTTCTTT. V and J are TRBV19 and TRBJ1-1; D is undetermined. Germline loops: CDR1 LNHDA, CDR2 SQIVND (reference sequence). The CDR3 sequence is 13 residues long. Trimming stripped 2 bases from V and 2 bases from J, with 6 bases between.

CDR3 bases: TGTGCCAGCAGCCGGATTGTGGGGGACAGGGATGGCGGGGAGCTGTTTTTT. Protein: CASSRIVGDRDGGELFF. J is TRBJ2-2 and V is TRBV5-5; TRBD1 agrees at 9 bases. The J segment lost 7 bases and the V segment lost 4 bases, leaving 14 bases of the junction unmatched. Germline V CDR1 and CDR2: SGHKS, YYEKEE (reference sequence). The CDR3 runs 17 residues.

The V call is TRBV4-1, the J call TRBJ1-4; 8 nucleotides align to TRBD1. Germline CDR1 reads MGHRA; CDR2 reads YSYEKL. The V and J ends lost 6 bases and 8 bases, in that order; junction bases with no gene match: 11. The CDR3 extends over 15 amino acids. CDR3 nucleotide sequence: TGCGCCAGCAGACCCAGGGGGCTGGAAGGAGAAAAACTGTTTTTT. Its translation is CASRPRGLEGEKLFF.

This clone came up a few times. The CDR3 DNA reads as TGTGCCAGCGCACAGGGGGGCTATGGCTACACCTTC. Translation gives CASAQGGYGYTF. The chain carries TRBV6-5 and TRBJ1-2, with 8 bases matching TRBD1. The CDR3 has 12 residues. In germline, CDR1 is MNHEY, CDR2 SVGAGI. The V segment lost 8 bases and the J segment 4 bases; nucleotides outside the gene matches: 3.

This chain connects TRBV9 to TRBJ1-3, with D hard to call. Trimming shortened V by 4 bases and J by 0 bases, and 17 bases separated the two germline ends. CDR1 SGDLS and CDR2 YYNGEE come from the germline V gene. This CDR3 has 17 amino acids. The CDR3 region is CASSSGPDKSSGNTIYF. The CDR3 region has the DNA TGTGCCAGCAGCTCAGGCCCCGACAAAAGCTCTGGAAACACCATATATTTT.

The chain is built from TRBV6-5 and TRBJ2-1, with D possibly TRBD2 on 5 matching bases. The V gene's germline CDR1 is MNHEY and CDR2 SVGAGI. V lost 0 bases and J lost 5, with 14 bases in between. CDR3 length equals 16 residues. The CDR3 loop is CASSYSLRAPDNEQFF. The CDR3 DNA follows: TGTGCCAGCAGTTACTCGTTGAGGGCCCCCGACAATGAGCAGTTCTTC.

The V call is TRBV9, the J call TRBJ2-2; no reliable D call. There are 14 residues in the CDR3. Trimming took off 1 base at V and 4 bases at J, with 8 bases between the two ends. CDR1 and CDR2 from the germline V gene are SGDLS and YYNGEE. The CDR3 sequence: CASSVRQITGELFF. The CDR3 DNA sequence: TGTGCCAGCAGCGTAAGGCAAATCACCGGGGAGCTGTTTTTT.

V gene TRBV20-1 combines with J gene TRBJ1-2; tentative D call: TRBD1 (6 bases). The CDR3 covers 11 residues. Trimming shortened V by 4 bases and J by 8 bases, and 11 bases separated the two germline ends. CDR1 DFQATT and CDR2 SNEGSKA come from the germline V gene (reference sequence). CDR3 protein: CSATTGIGYTF. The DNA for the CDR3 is TGCAGTGCTACCACAGGGATCGGCTACACCTTC.

The chain's CDR3 is CAWKGDRARAEAFF. For the CDR3, the DNA is TGTGCCTGGAAGGGGGACAGGGCTCGAGCTGAAGCTTTCTTT. The chain recombines TRBV30 with TRBJ1-1; TRBD1 matches 9 bases. CDR3 size: 14 residues. The V segment lost 4 bases and the J segment 6 bases; nucleotides outside the gene matches: 9. Germline CDR1 reads GTSNPN; CDR2 reads SVGIG (reference sequence).

This CDR3 reads CASSIPYRGNTEAFF. In DNA, the CDR3 is TGTGCCAGTAGTATCCCCTATAGGGGCAACACTGAAGCTTTCTTT. The chain has TRBV19 and TRBJ1-1; TRBD1 might be the D (5 bases). From germline, CDR1 is LNHDA and CDR2 SQIVND (reference sequence). The CDR3 covers 15 residues. V dropped 3 bases and J dropped 2 bases, with 13 bases sitting between them.

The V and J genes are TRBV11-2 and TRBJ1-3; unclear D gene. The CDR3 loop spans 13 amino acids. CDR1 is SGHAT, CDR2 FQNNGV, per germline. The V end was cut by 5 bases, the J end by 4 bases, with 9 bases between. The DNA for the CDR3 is TGTGCCAGCAGCCCCGGGCCCGGAAACACCATATATTTT. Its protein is CASSPGPGNTIYF.

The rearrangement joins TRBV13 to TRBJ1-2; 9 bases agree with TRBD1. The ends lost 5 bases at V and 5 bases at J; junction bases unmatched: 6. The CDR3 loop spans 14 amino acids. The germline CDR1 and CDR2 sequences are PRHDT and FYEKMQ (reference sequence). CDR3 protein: CASSERTGEYGYTF. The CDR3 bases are TGTGCCAGCAGCGAAAGGACAGGGGAATATGGCTACACCTTC.

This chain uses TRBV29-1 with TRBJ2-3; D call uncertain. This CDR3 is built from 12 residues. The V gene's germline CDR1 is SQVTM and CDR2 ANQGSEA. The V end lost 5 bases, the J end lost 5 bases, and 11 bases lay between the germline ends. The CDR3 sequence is CSVPDTRDTQYF. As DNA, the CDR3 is TGCAGCGTTCCCGACACTCGAGATACGCAGTATTTT.

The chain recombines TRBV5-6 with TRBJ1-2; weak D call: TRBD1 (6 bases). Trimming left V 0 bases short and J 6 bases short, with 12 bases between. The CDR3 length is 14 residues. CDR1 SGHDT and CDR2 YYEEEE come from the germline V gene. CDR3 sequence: CASSLAGAGNGYTF. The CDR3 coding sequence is TGTGCCAGCAGCTTGGCAGGGGCGGGGAATGGCTACACCTTC. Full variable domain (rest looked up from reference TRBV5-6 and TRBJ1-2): DAGVTQSPTHLIKTRGQQVTLRCSPKSGHDTVSWYQQALGQGPQFIFQYYEEEERQRGNFPDRFSGHQFPNYSSELNVNALLLGDSALYLCASSLAGAGNGYTFGSGTRLTVV.

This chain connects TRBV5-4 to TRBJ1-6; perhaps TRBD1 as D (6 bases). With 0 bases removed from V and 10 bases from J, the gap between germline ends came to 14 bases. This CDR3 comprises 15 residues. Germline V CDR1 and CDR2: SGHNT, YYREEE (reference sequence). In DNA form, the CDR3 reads TGTGCCAGCAGCTTGGCCGCAGGGGCTTTCTCACCCCTCCACTTT. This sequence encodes CASSLAAGAFSPLHF. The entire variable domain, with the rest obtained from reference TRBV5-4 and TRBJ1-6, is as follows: ETGVTQSPTHLIKTRGQQVTLRCSSQSGHNTVSWYQQALGQGPQFIFQYYREEENGRGNFPPRFSGLQFPNYSSELNVNALELDDSALYLCASSLAAGAFSPLHFGNGTRLTVT.

The CDR3: CASSLWGSGNTIYF. The CDR3 coding sequence is TGTGCCAGCTCACTGTGGGGCTCCGGAAACACCATATATTTT. This rearrangement joins TRBV28 to TRBJ1-3; TRBD1 might be the D (5 bases). This CDR3 region has 14 residues. Germline CDR1 is MDHEN and CDR2 is SYDVKM. V gave up 8 bases and J gave up 4 bases, with 15 bases separating them.

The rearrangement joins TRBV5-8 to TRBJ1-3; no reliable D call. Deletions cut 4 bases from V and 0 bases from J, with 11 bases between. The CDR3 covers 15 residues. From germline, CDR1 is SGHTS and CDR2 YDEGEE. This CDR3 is CASSPAPSSGNTIYF. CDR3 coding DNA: TGTGCCAGCAGCCCGGCGCCGAGCTCTGGAAACACCATATATTTT.

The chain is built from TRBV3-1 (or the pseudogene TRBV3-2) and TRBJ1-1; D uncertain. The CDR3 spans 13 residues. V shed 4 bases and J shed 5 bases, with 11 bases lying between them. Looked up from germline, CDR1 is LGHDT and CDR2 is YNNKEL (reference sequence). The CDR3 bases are TGTGCCAGCAGCCGAGCGCTAGGAACTGAAGCTTTCTTT. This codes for CASSRALGTEAFF.

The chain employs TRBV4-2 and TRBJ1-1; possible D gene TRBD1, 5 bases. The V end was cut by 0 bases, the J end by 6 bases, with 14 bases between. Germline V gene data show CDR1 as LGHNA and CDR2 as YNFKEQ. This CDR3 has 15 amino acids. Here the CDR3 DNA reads TGTGCCAGCAGCCAAGATCTGGCAGGGAGCCCTGAAGCTTTCTTT. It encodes CASSQDLAGSPEAFF.

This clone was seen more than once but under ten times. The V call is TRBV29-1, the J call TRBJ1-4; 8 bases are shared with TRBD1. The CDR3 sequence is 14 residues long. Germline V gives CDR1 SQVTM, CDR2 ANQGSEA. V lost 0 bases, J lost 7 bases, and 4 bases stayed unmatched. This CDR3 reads CSVEDGTGGEKLFF. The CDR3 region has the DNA TGCAGCGTTGAAGACGGGACAGGTGGTGAAAAACTGTTTTTT.

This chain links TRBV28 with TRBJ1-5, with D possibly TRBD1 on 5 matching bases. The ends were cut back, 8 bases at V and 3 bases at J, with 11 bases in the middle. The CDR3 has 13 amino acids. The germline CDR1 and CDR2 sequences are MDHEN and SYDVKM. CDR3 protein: CASGGGINQPQHF. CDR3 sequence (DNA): TGTGCCAGCGGGGGGGGGATCAATCAGCCCCAGCATTTT.

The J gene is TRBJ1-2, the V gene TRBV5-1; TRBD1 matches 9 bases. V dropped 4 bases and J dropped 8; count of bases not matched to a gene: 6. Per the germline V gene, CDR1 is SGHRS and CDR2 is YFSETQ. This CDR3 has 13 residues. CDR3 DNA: TGCGCCAGCAGCGAGCCGGGGACAGGGGGCTACACCTTC. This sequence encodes CASSEPGTGGYTF.